The sequence of this T cell receptor (beta chain) was determined in a study of CD8 T cells in Susac syndrome. General observations from the study: The study recognized that its TCR sequencing and HLA analysis covered a relatively small number of individuals.

V lost 8 bases and J lost 1, with 16 bases in between. The CDR3 loop spans 14 amino acids. Germline loops: CDR1 SQVTM, CDR2 ANQGSEA. TCR beta from blood CD8+ and CD4+ T cells was sequenced. As concerns this clonotype: Its antigen is unidentified.

RNA was extracted with the RNeasy kit, and a quantity of roughly 0.45 to 1 ug was reverse transcribed using random hexamers. TCR beta CDR3 was amplified by immunoSEQ multiplex PCR. This amplification extended across 54 Vbeta and 13 Jbeta segments. TCRdb reprocessed the immunoSEQ multiplex PCR reads with MiXCR, giving one entry per CDR3 protein. Among 150,000 to 200,000 distinct CDR3 sequences listed, around 95% were seen once. This sequence originates from a human donor in good health. The rearrangement joins TRBV29-1 to TRBJ2-3; D not resolved. The sample comprised CD4+ T cells from PBMCs. The CDR3 reads CSISPGSGTDTQYF. The CDR3 DNA reads TGCAGCATTTCCCCCGGGTCCGGCACAGATACGCAGTATTTT.